The 29 T cell receptor beta chains reported below all come from one sample, sequenced in a study of cytomegalovirus exposure and HLA in healthy donors. Measured with immunoSEQ multiplex PCR; TCRdb has only the in-frame clones, and not every one. This sample has about 120,000 clones, with more than 70% found just once. The sequencing input was PBMCs. Every receptor here comes from a man aged 18 to 29 in good health and CMV-seronegative.

The rearrangement uses TRBV5-1 and TRBJ1-1; D possibly corresponds to TRBD1 (6 bases). V was cut by 0 bases and J by 5 bases, with 14 bases left in between. Germline V lookup: CDR1 SGHRS, CDR2 YFSETQ. This CDR3 region has 15 residues. The CDR3 sequence is CASSLGTGYRTEAFF. CDR3 bases: TGCGCCAGCAGCTTGGGTACAGGGTATAGGACTGAAGCTTTCTTT.

The chain couples TRBV7-9 to TRBJ1-2, with 7 bases matching TRBD1. Germline V gene sequence: CDR1 SEHNR, CDR2 FQNEAQ (reference sequence). J gave up 0 bases and V 5 bases, and 9 bases lay outside the gene matches. This CDR3 has 16 residues. The CDR3 sequence: CASSQHRTGSNYGYTF. CDR3 nucleotides: TGTGCCAGCAGCCAGCATAGGACAGGATCTAACTATGGCTACACCTTC.

The V call is TRBV5-4, the J call TRBJ1-6; TRBD1 matches at 8 bases. The CDR3 is 14 amino acids. CDR1 and CDR2 from the germline V gene are SGHNT and YYREEE (reference sequence). With V trimmed by 4 bases and J by 7 bases, 4 bases remained unmatched. CDR3 coding DNA: TGTGCCAGCAGCCACAGGGGGGAGAATTCACCCCTCCACTTT. Amino acids: CASSHRGENSPLHF.

Concerning this clone: One end of the junction is discordant with germline, which a read error may explain. This chain uses TRBV6-1 with TRBJ1-2; TRBD1 matches at 9 bases. The CDR3 totals 11 residues. CDR1 is MNHNS and CDR2 is SASEGT in the germline V gene. The CDR3 region is CASREGDRAGF. Written as DNA, the CDR3 is TGTGCCAGCAGGGAAGGGGACAGGGCAGGCTTC.

The V gene is TRBV7-8, the J gene TRBJ1-2; TRBD1 is a possible D gene (6 bases). The CDR3 length is 19 residues. V was pared by 6 bases and J by 4 bases, with 30 bases between. The germline CDR1 and CDR2 sequences are SGHVS and FQNEAQ. The CDR3 region is CASSQVPGHDRVYLYGYTF. The CDR3, as DNA: TGTGCCAGCAGTCAAGTACCGGGACACGACCGTGTTTACCTCTATGGCTACACCTTC.

The chain links TRBV28 to TRBJ2-7; 10 positions match TRBD1. Germline CDR1 is MDHEN and CDR2 is SYDVKM. The V segment lost 5 bases and the J segment 6 bases; nucleotides outside the gene matches: 16. This CDR3 is 17 amino acids long. The CDR3 is CASSPGVQGQGWREQYF. The CDR3 coding sequence is TGTGCCAGCAGTCCTGGGGTACAGGGACAGGGGTGGCGCGAGCAGTACTTC.

The chain has TRBV19 and TRBJ1-1; a weak D match, TRBD1 (5 bases). CDR1 LNHDA and CDR2 SQIVND come from the germline V gene (reference sequence). CDR3 length equals 13 residues. V was trimmed by 7 bases and J by 3 bases, leaving 12 bases between them. CDR3 coding DNA: TGTGCCAGTATGTCCGCGGGACACACTGAAGCTTTCTTT. Translated: CASMSAGHTEAFF.

The gene calls are TRBV27 and TRBJ1-5; 8 positions match TRBD1. Germline CDR1 MNHEY, CDR2 SMNVEV (reference sequence). J lost 5 bases, V lost 5 bases, and 8 bases had no gene match. The CDR3 totals 15 residues. The CDR3 sequence: CASSLRGQGHQPQHF. As DNA, the CDR3 is TGTGCCAGCAGTCTCCGCGGACAGGGCCATCAGCCCCAGCATTTT.

The rearrangement uses TRBV28 and TRBJ2-1, with a tentative D call TRBD2 (5 bases). This CDR3 is 12 amino acids long. The V end was cut by 10 bases, the J end by 9 bases, with 16 bases between. Germline V gene sequence: CDR1 MDHEN, CDR2 SYDVKM. The CDR3 reads CATSIAGGEQFF. CDR3 DNA: TGTGCCACCTCGATCGCGGGCGGTGAGCAGTTCTTC.

The chain recombines TRBV5-6 with TRBJ2-2; 7 nucleotides line up with TRBD2. With V trimmed by 4 bases and J by 7 bases, 7 bases remained unmatched. Looked up from germline, CDR1 is SGHDT and CDR2 is YYEEEE. The CDR3 covers 14 residues. CDR3 in amino acids: CASSPGGGLGELFF. The CDR3 coding sequence is TGTGCCAGCAGCCCGGGGGGTGGACTCGGGGAGCTGTTTTTT.

V is TRBV6-5 and J is TRBJ2-3; D gene uncertain. Germline V gives CDR1 MNHEY, CDR2 SVGAGI. The CDR3 has 14 residues. With 0 bases removed from V and 4 bases from J, the gap between germline ends came to 8 bases. Here the CDR3 DNA reads TGTGCCAGCAGTTACTCGATCGGGTCAGATACGCAGTATTTT. Its protein product is CASSYSIGSDTQYF.

The chain is built from TRBV4-1 and TRBJ1-4; D call uncertain. Per the germline V gene, CDR1 is MGHRA and CDR2 is YSYEKL. Trimming removed 0 bases at V and 1 base at J, with 6 bases between. The CDR3 runs 15 residues. CDR3 loop: CASSQDEGTNEKLFF. In DNA form, the CDR3 reads TGCGCCAGCAGCCAAGACGAGGGAACTAATGAAAAACTGTTTTTT.

This clone was seen only once. This chain joins TRBV5-6 and TRBJ1-2; 7 nucleotides match TRBD1. The CDR3 totals 17 residues. Trimming removed 3 bases from V and 3 bases from J; junction bases left unmatched: 14. Germline-derived CDR1 and CDR2 are SGHDT and YYEEEE. Here the CDR3 reads CASSWMGQPIRDYGYTF. CDR3 nucleotide sequence: TGTGCCAGCAGCTGGATGGGACAGCCCATCCGGGACTATGGCTACACCTTC.

The chain recombines TRBV5-6 with TRBJ1-1; D is unclear. CDR1 is SGHDT and CDR2 is YYEEEE in the germline V gene. V was shortened by 1 base and J by 2 bases, with 12 bases between the two germline ends. This CDR3 spans 15 amino acids. The CDR3 reads CASSLMPGINTEAFF. In DNA, the CDR3 is TGTGCCAGCAGCTTGATGCCGGGGATAAACACTGAAGCTTTCTTT. Looking up the rest from reference TRBV5-6 and TRBJ1-1 gives the full variable domain: DAGVTQSPTHLIKTRGQQVTLRCSPKSGHDTVSWYQQALGQGPQFIFQYYEEEERQRGNFPDRFSGHQFPNYSSELNVNALLLGDSALYLCASSLMPGINTEAFFGQGTRLTVV.

The V call is TRBV9, the J call TRBJ2-1; the match to TRBD2 covers 11 bases. The V gene end was trimmed by 0 bases and the J gene end by 9 bases; junction bases not matched to a gene: 11. The germline V gene encodes CDR1 SGDLS and CDR2 YYNGEE. The CDR3 spans 17 residues. DNA for the CDR3: TGTGCCAGCAGCGTAGTTTCATTTACTAGCGGGAGTCCTGAGCAGTTCTTC. Translated, it gives CASSVVSFTSGSPEQFF.

The V and J genes are TRBV9 and TRBJ2-2, with 14 bases matching TRBD2. The CDR3 has 18 residues. In germline, CDR1 is SGDLS, CDR2 YYNGEE. Trimming at V came to 5 bases and at J to 4 bases, leaving 10 bases not matched to a gene. CDR3 region: CASSDSGTSGSITGELFF. The CDR3 nucleotides are TGTGCCAGCAGTGATTCCGGGACTAGCGGGAGTATCACCGGGGAGCTGTTTTTT.

The gene calls are TRBV19 and TRBJ2-7, with 8 positions matching TRBD1. The germline CDR1 and CDR2 sequences are LNHDA and SQIVND (reference sequence). V shed 3 bases and J 3 bases; nucleotides not matched to a gene: 7. The CDR3 covers 15 residues. DNA for the CDR3: TGTGCCAGTAGTATTCGGACAGGGAGATACTACGAGCAGTACTTC. This sequence encodes CASSIRTGRYYEQYF.

The chain joins TRBV6-1 to TRBJ1-1; the match to TRBD1 covers 11 bases. Germline V CDR1 and CDR2: MNHNS, SASEGT. V lost 6 bases, J lost 4 bases, and 4 bases stayed unmatched. This CDR3 spans 14 amino acids. CDR3 coding DNA: TGTGCCAGCAGGGGGACAGGGGGATCCACTGAAGCTTTCTTT. Residues: CASRGTGGSTEAFF.

The table lists this clone with a count of one. The chain couples TRBV4-1 to TRBJ1-2; 8 bases fit TRBD1. With V trimmed by 4 bases and J by 8 bases, 3 bases remained unmatched. The CDR3 runs 12 residues. Germline V lookup: CDR1 MGHRA, CDR2 YSYEKL. The CDR3 loop is CASSRTGRGYTF. The CDR3 coding sequence is TGCGCCAGCAGCCGGACAGGGAGGGGCTACACCTTC.

This chain joins TRBV25-1 and TRBJ1-1; D possibly corresponds to TRBD1 (6 bases). This CDR3 is built from 15 residues. CDR1 and CDR2 (germline): MGHDK, SYGVNS. Deletions cut 7 bases from V and 1 base from J, with 16 bases between. CDR3 amino acids: CASTEWGRENTEAFF. The CDR3 nucleotides are TGTGCCAGCACCGAGTGGGGGCGTGAGAACACTGAAGCTTTCTTT.

CDR3 protein: CASGLRASYNEQFF. In nucleotides, the CDR3 is TGTGCTAGTGGCCTGCGGGCATCCTACAATGAGCAGTTCTTC. The rearrangement joins TRBV12-5 to TRBJ2-1; possibly TRBD2 for D (5 bases). The CDR3 sequence is 14 residues long. Germline V gene lookup returns CDR1 LGHNT and CDR2 FRNRAP. V shed 6 bases and J shed 1 base, with 10 bases lying between them. Full variable domain (missing parts from reference TRBV12-5 and TRBJ2-1): DARVTQTPRHKVTEMGQEVTMRCQPILGHNTVFWYRQTMMQGLELLAYFRNRAPLDDSGMPKDRFSAEMPDATLATLKIQPSEPRDSAVYFCASGLRASYNEQFFGPGTRLTVL.

V is TRBV11-3 and J is TRBJ1-1, with D maybe TRBD1 (5 bases). With 5 bases removed from V and 3 bases from J, the gap between germline ends came to 10 bases. Germline V gives CDR1 SGHNT, CDR2 YENEEA. The CDR3 is made up of 13 amino acids. CDR3 sequence reads: CASSTGLYTEAFF. In DNA form, the CDR3 reads TGTGCCAGCAGCACAGGACTATACACTGAAGCTTTCTTT. The entire variable domain, with the rest obtained from reference TRBV11-3 and TRBJ1-1, is as follows: EAGVVQSPRYKIIEKKQPVAFWCNPISGHNTLYWYLQNLGQGPELLIRYENEEAVDDSQLPKDRFSAERLKGVDSTLKIQPAELGDSAVYLCASSTGLYTEAFFGQGTRLTVV.

This clone was seen only once. The chain joins TRBV28 to TRBJ2-7; D uncertain. CDR3 length: 12 residues. Between the trimmed V and J ends, which lost 6 bases and 3 bases, there was a span of 9 bases. Germline V gene data show CDR1 as MDHEN and CDR2 as SYDVKM. The CDR3 region is CASSYSIYEQYF. CDR3 sequence (DNA): TGTGCCAGCAGCTATAGTATCTACGAGCAGTACTTC.

The chain has TRBV5-1 and TRBJ2-7; TRBD2 aligns across 9 bases. The germline V gene encodes CDR1 SGHRS and CDR2 YFSETQ. The V gene end was trimmed by 1 base and the J gene end by 3 bases; junction bases not matched to a gene: 5. CDR3 length: 15 residues. CDR3 amino acids: CASSLNSGSGYEQYF. CDR3 sequence (DNA): TGCGCCAGCAGCTTGAATAGCGGGAGCGGCTACGAGCAGTACTTC.

This sequence joins TRBV7-6 and TRBJ1-1, with D perhaps TRBD1 (5 bases). Germline V lookup: CDR1 SGHVS, CDR2 FNYEAQ. The CDR3 runs 13 residues. V dropped 2 bases and J dropped 6 bases, with 10 bases sitting between them. The CDR3 spells CASSLFAGAEAFF. The CDR3 nucleotides are TGTGCCAGCAGCTTATTTGCGGGGGCTGAAGCTTTCTTT.

The chain carries TRBV5-1 and TRBJ1-1, with no clear D. The CDR3 extends over 11 amino acids. Looked up from germline, CDR1 is SGHRS and CDR2 is YFSETQ. The V end was cut by 6 bases, the J end by 5 bases, with 8 bases between. DNA of the CDR3: TGCGCCAGCACGAGAGGGACTGAAGCTTTCTTT. Its protein product is CASTRGTEAFF.

This clone was seen only once. The DNA of the CDR3 is TGTGCCAGCAGTTTATCGACAGGGGCCCGGCAGCCCCAGCATTTT. It codes for CASSLSTGARQPQHF. The chain employs TRBV27 and TRBJ1-5; 8 nucleotides agree with TRBD1. The length of the CDR3 is 15 residues. Per germline, CDR1 MNHEY and CDR2 SMNVEV (reference sequence). V shed 0 bases, J shed 7 bases, and the junction held 5 bases outside the gene matches.

This sequence joins TRBV28 and TRBJ2-7; D uncertain. The V end lost 9 bases, the J end lost 3 bases, and 9 bases lay between the germline ends. Germline CDR1 is MDHEN and CDR2 is SYDVKM. The CDR3 extends over 11 amino acids. This CDR3 reads CASSSFYEQYF. The CDR3 DNA is TGTGCCAGTAGCAGCTTCTACGAGCAGTACTTC. The full variable domain, with the rest looked up from reference TRBV28 and TRBJ2-7, is DVKVTQSSRYLVKRTGEKVFLECVQDMDHENMFWYRQDPGLGLRLIYFSYDVKMKEKGDIPEGYSVSREKKERFSLILESASTNQTSMYLCASSSFYEQYFGPGTRLTVT.

This clone was detected a few times. The chain employs TRBV27 and TRBJ2-1; D unclear. This CDR3 has 14 amino acids. From germline, CDR1 is MNHEY and CDR2 SMNVEV (reference sequence). Trimming removed 6 bases at V and 6 bases at J, with 15 bases between. The CDR3 region is CASSPRFGPNEQFF. CDR3 coding DNA: TGTGCCAGCAGCCCTCGGTTCGGTCCCAATGAGCAGTTCTTC.